This TCR beta chain appears in the sequencing data of a study of T cell responses to AZD1222 COVID-19 vaccine. Only in-frame clones appear in the TCRdb table, and some are missing; sequencing was by immunoSEQ multiplex PCR. The sample includes 160,000 or so clones, approximately 94% of them seen just once. Trimming left V 7 bases short and J 2 bases short, with 14 bases between. The V gene's germline CDR1 is SQVTM and CDR2 ANQGSEA. The CDR3 totals 13 residues. The specimen comprised peripheral blood, sampled 28 days after the second AZD1222 dose. The rearrangement links TRBV29-1 to TRBJ1-2, with D possibly being TRBD1 (6 bases). This TCR came from an adult who received the AZD1222 COVID-19 vaccine. DNA of the CDR3: TGCAGCGACCGACAGGCCCTCAACTATGGCTACACCTTC. This sequence encodes CSDRQALNYGYTF.